The clone carrying this T cell receptor (beta chain) was seen only a few times. Its antigen is unknown. TCR sequencing used cDNA made by reverse transcription of extracted RNA. Method: immunoSEQ multiplex PCR; TCRdb's copy keeps in-frame clones and lacks some. The table includes 65,000 to 95,000 clones, about 53% detected once. This CDR3 is 13 amino acids long. Germline V gene data show CDR1 as SQVTM and CDR2 as ANQGSEA. V was pared by 7 bases and J by 1 base, with 14 bases between. The data were taken from a study of CD8+ T cells in alopecia areata. General observations from the study: Affected lesional scalp, above all in alopecia totalis/universalis, was more clonal than normal scalp.

The TCR sequence derives from a human donor with alopecia areata. Sequenced sample: NKG2D-high CD8+ T cells sorted from blood. This chain joins TRBV29-1 and TRBJ2-7; D possibly corresponds to TRBD2 (6 bases). CDR3 in DNA: TGCAGCGCCTTCGGCGGGGAATCCTACGAGCAGTACTTC. Translating it yields CSAFGGESYEQYF.